This paragraph reports one T cell receptor (beta chain). What it binds is unknown. Approximately 9.1 milliliters was the volume of peripheral blood drawn from each donor. V gave up 3 bases and J gave up 4 bases; unmatched junction bases: 8. The CDR3 consists of 15 residues. Germline V gene lookup returns CDR1 SGHTA and CDR2 FQGNSA. These data come from a study of blood T cells in healthy people across ages. General study results and limits: Researchers deemed the diversity estimates from one million T cells underestimates. TCR beta diversity per million T cells fell roughly linearly with age. Naive CD4+ cells and diversity were both higher in long-lived donors than in aged donors.

It was with a sample-barcoded 5' primer and a J-beta primer mix that a second PCR of roughly 7 to 11 cycles was run. TCRdb recomputed calls from the 5' RACE reads with MiXCR, one row per CDR3 protein. This sample has about 1.4 million distinct CDR3 sequences, with around 55% found just once. This sequence was found in a man younger than 35 in good health. The chain is built from TRBV7-2 and TRBJ1-2; 7 nucleotides agree with TRBD1. Sequenced input: blood. The CDR3 here is CASSFAPGQTYGYTF. CDR3 DNA sequence: TGTGCCAGCAGCTTTGCCCCGGGACAGACCTATGGCTACACCTTC.